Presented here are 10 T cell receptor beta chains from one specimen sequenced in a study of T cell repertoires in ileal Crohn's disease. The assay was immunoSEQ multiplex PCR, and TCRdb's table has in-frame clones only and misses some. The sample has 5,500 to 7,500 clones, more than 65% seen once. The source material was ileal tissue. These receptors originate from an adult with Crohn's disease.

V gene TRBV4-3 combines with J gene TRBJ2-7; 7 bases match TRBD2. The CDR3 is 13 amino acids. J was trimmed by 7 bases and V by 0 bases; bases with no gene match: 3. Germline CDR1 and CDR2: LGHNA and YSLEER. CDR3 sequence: CASSQERGWEQYF. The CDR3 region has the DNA TGCGCCAGCAGCCAAGAGCGGGGGTGGGAGCAGTACTTC.

The CDR3 DNA reads TGTGCCAGCAGCTTAGCCCTGACTAGCGGGGGCTCTGGGGCCAACGTCCTGACTTTC. Translated: CASSLALTSGGSGANVLTF. The chain uses TRBV7-2 and TRBJ2-6, with 12 bases matching TRBD2. Germline assignment: CDR1 SGHTA and CDR2 FQGNSA. CDR3 size: 19 residues. V lost 0 bases, J lost 0 bases, and 3 bases stayed unmatched.

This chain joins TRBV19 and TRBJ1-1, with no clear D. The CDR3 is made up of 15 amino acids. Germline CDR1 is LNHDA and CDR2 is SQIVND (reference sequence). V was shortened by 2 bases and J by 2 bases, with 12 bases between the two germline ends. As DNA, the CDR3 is TGTGCCAGTAGTATATCGCCCGGGTTTAACACTGAAGCTTTCTTT. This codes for CASSISPGFNTEAFF.

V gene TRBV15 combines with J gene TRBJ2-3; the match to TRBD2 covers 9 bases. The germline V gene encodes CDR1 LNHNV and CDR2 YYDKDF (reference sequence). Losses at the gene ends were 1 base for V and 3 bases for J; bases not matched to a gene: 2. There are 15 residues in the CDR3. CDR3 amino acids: CATSRASGVTDTQYF. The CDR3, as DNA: TGTGCCACCAGCAGAGCTAGCGGGGTTACAGATACGCAGTATTTT.

The CDR3 protein is CASRPLGGSSYEQYF. CDR3 nucleotides: TGCGCCAGCAGGCCTCTGGGGGGGAGCTCCTACGAGCAGTACTTC. V is TRBV10-2 and J is TRBJ2-7; 7 nucleotides match TRBD2. The CDR3 consists of 15 residues. V gave up 6 bases and J gave up 0 bases; unmatched junction bases: 8. Germline CDR1 WSHSY, CDR2 SAAADI.

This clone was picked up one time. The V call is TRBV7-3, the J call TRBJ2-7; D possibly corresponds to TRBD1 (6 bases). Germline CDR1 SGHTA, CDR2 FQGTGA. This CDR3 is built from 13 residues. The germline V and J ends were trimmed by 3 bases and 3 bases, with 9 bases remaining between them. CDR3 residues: CASSLGHYYEQYF. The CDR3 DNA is TGTGCCAGCAGCTTGGGACATTACTACGAGCAGTACTTC. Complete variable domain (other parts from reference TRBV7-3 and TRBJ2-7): GAGVSQTPSNKVTEKGKYVELRCDPISGHTALYWYRQSLGQGPEFLIYFQGTGAADDSGLPNDRFFAVRPEGSVSTLKIQRTERGDSAVYLCASSLGHYYEQYFGPGTRLTVT.

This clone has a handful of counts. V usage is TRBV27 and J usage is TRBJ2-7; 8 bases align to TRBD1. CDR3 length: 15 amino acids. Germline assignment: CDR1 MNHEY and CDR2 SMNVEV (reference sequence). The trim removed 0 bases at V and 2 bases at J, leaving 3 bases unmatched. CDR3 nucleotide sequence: TGTGCCAGCAGTTTATCATCGGGACAGGCCTACGAGCAGTACTTC. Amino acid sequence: CASSLSSGQAYEQYF.

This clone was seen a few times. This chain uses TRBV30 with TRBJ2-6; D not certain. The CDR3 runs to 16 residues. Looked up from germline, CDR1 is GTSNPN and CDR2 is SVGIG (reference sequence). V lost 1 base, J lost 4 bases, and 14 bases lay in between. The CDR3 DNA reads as TGTGCCTGGAGTGGCCTATCTTATATGGGGGCCAACGTCCTGACTTTC. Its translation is CAWSGLSYMGANVLTF.

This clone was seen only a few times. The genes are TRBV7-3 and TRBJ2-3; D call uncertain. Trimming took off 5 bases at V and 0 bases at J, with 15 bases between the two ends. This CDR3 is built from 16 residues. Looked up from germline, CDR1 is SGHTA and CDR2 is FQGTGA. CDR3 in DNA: TGTGCCAGCAGCCCCCAGGCAAAGCCTAGCACAGATACGCAGTATTTT. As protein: CASSPQAKPSTDTQYF.

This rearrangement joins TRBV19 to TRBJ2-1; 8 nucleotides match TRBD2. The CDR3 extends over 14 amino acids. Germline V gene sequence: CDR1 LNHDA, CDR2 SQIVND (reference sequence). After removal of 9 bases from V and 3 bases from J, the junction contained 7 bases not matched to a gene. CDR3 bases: TGTGCCAGCTCCCTAGCGGGCCTCTACAATGAGCAGTTCTTC. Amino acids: CASSLAGLYNEQFF.